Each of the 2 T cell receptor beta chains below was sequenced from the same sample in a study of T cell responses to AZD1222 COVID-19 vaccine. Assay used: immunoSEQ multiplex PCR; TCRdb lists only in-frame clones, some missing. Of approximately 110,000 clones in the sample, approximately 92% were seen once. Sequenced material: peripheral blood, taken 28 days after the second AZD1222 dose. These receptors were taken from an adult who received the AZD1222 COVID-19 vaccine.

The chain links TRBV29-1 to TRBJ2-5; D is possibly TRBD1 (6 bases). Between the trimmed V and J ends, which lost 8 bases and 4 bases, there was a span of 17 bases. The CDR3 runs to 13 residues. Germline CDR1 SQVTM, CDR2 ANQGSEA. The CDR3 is CSHRVFGGETQYF. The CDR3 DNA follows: TGCAGCCACAGGGTTTTTGGGGGAGAGACCCAGTACTTC.

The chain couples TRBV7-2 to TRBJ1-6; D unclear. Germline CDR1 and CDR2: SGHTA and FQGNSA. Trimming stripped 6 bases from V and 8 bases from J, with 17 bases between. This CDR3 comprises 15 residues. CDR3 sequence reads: CASSLGGHFYSPLHF. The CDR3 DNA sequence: TGTGCCAGCAGTCTAGGCGGCCACTTCTATTCACCCCTCCACTTT.